The 18 T cell receptor beta chains listed next were all sequenced from one sample in a study of blood T cell repertoires in COVID-19 (TCRdb year 2020). Receptors were amplified or captured by the immunoSEQ multiplex PCR assay. TCRdb took this table from immuneACCESS and kept in-frame rearrangements with V and J called. Such tables lack part of the clones; where checked against another copy, unresolved V genes explain under half of the gap, and the rest is unexplained. The sample includes 150,000 or so clones, with around 79% observed a single time. The ten largest make up around 10% of the sample. What was sequenced was PBMCs or T cells enriched from blood (not recorded which). Source of these receptors: a man between 45 and 60 years old who had recovered from COVID-19.

J is TRBJ2-1 and V is TRBV24-1, with 8 bases lining up with TRBD1. V was clipped by 3 bases and J by 7 bases; unmatched bases: 10. Germline V gives CDR1 KGHDR, CDR2 SFDVKD. This CDR3 contains 16 residues. The CDR3 protein is CATSDPTGGRDNEQFF. The CDR3 DNA reads as TGTGCCACCAGTGATCCTACAGGGGGGAGAGATAATGAGCAGTTCTTC.

The chain recombines TRBV5-5 with TRBJ2-7; the D gene is possibly TRBD1 (6 bases). This CDR3 is 13 amino acids long. V gave up 4 bases and J gave up 5 bases, with 13 bases separating them. Per the germline V gene, CDR1 is SGHKS and CDR2 is YYEKEE (reference sequence). As DNA, the CDR3 is TGTGCCAGCAGCACAGGGTTTGTCAACGAGCAGTACTTC. This sequence encodes CASSTGFVNEQYF.

The chain employs TRBV5-1 and TRBJ2-3, with a tentative D call TRBD2 (6 bases). CDR3 length: 15 residues. Germline CDR1 is SGHRS and CDR2 is YFSETQ. Trimming left V 5 bases short and J 1 base short, with 14 bases between. The DNA of the CDR3 is TGCGCCAGCAGTTTGAGGCGGGACCGCACAGATACGCAGTATTTT. It yields the protein CASSLRRDRTDTQYF.

This clone has just a few counts. The chain employs TRBV11-2 and TRBJ2-7; a possible D gene is TRBD2 (7 bases). The CDR3 is 15 amino acids. The germline V gene has CDR1 SGHAT and CDR2 FQNNGV. Trimming stripped 3 bases from V and 3 bases from J, with 15 bases between. CDR3 loop: CASSFEGGAFYEQYF. CDR3 bases: TGTGCCAGCAGCTTTGAGGGGGGGGCTTTCTACGAGCAGTACTTC.

The chain links TRBV5-8 to TRBJ2-5; maybe TRBD1 (5 bases). V was cut by 0 bases and J by 0 bases, with 9 bases left in between. Germline CDR1 is SGHTS and CDR2 is YDEGEE. The CDR3 has 15 amino acids. The CDR3 reads CASSLEGAYQETQYF. The DNA for the CDR3 is TGTGCCAGCAGCTTGGAAGGGGCGTACCAAGAGACCCAGTACTTC. Complete variable domain (other parts from reference TRBV5-8 and TRBJ2-5): EAGVTQSPTHLIKTRGQQATLRCSPISGHTSVYWYQQALGLGLQFLLWYDEGEERNRGNFPPRFSGRQFPNYSSELNVNALELEDSALYLCASSLEGAYQETQYFGPGTRLLVL.

Comments on this clone: Other nucleotide sequences from this sample produce the same CDR3. This rearrangement joins TRBV20-1 to TRBJ2-7, with 8 bases identical to TRBD1. The germline V gene has CDR1 DFQATT and CDR2 SNEGSKA (reference sequence). The CDR3 has 11 residues. V shed 3 bases and J 5 bases; nucleotides not matched to a gene: 0. The CDR3 spells CSARTGDEQYF. The CDR3 nucleotides are TGCAGTGCTAGGACAGGGGACGAGCAGTACTTC.

J is TRBJ2-3 and V is TRBV5-1, with D uncertain. The CDR3 is 14 amino acids. Germline CDR1 and CDR2: SGHRS and YFSETQ. Trimming removed 0 bases from V and 3 bases from J, with 8 bases in between. CDR3 bases: TGCGCCAGCAGCTTGGGACATGGGACAGATACGCAGTATTTT. Its translation: CASSLGHGTDTQYF.

This CDR3 is CASSQGQVSQPQHF. CDR3 DNA: TGTGCCAGCAGCCAGGGACAGGTCTCCCAGCCCCAGCATTTT. The chain recombines TRBV4-2 with TRBJ1-5, with 8 bases that match TRBD1. The CDR3 has 14 amino acids. Germline assignment: CDR1 LGHNA and CDR2 YNFKEQ. Trimming at V came to 3 bases and at J to 7 bases, leaving 5 bases not matched to a gene.

The chain joins TRBV20-1 to TRBJ1-4, with unresolved D. The CDR3 sequence is 11 residues long. Trimming took 3 bases from V and 8 from J, leaving 7 bases between them. Germline V gives CDR1 DFQATT, CDR2 SNEGSKA (reference sequence). CDR3 bases: TGCAGTGCTAGTAGTAGAGAAAAACTGTTTTTT. Translating gives CSASSREKLFF.

The chain couples TRBV28 to TRBJ1-3; no clear D. Trimming cost V 2 bases and J 0 bases, with 11 bases left between them. This CDR3 has 16 residues. CDR1 and CDR2 from the germline V gene are MDHEN and SYDVKM. The CDR3: CASSLPRGSSGNTIYF. CDR3 in DNA: TGTGCCAGCAGTTTACCCCGGGGATCCTCTGGAAACACCATATATTTT.

V is TRBV6-4 and J is TRBJ2-1, with a weak D call TRBD2 (6 bases). The CDR3 spans 15 residues. The germline V gene encodes CDR1 MRHNA and CDR2 SNTAGT. Trimming cost V 0 bases and J 4 bases, with 10 bases left between them. The CDR3 nucleotides are TGTGCCAGCAGTGACTCGGCGGGAAGTTACAATGAGCAGTTCTTC. Its translation is CASSDSAGSYNEQFF.

The rearrangement uses TRBV27 and TRBJ2-1, with D possibly TRBD2 on 6 matching bases. Trimming pared 9 bases from V and 6 bases from J, leaving 18 bases between. CDR1 and CDR2 (germline): MNHEY, SMNVEV (reference sequence). The CDR3 has 14 residues. CDR3 sequence (DNA): TGTGCCAGTAGTGTGGCGGGAAACCTCAATGAGCAGTTCTTC. This sequence encodes CASSVAGNLNEQFF.

In its sample, this clone was seen once. The chain joins TRBV6-5 to TRBJ1-2; 12 positions agree with TRBD1. In germline, CDR1 is MNHEY, CDR2 SVGAGI. J was trimmed by 8 bases and V by 6 bases; bases with no gene match: 10. The CDR3 extends over 15 amino acids. CDR3 region: CASSSPGQGAGGYTF. The CDR3 region has the DNA TGTGCCAGCAGCTCGCCGGGACAGGGGGCGGGAGGCTACACCTTC.

The chain has TRBV3-1 (or the pseudogene TRBV3-2) and TRBJ1-1; D is possibly TRBD1 (5 bases). The V end lost 4 bases, the J end lost 5 bases, and 8 bases lay between the germline ends. Germline CDR1 LGHDT, CDR2 YNNKEL (reference sequence). The CDR3 runs to 12 residues. For the CDR3, the DNA is TGTGCCAGCAGCCCTGGGGGGACTGAAGCTTTCTTT. Translating it yields CASSPGGTEAFF.

The chain combines TRBV4-1 with TRBJ1-3; 8 bases fit TRBD1. V lost 4 bases, J lost 2 bases, and 4 bases stayed unmatched. The CDR3 is 15 amino acids. In germline, CDR1 is MGHRA, CDR2 YSYEKL. CDR3 sequence (DNA): TGCGCCAGCAGCCTGACAGGGGATACTGGAAACACCATATATTTT. The encoded protein is CASSLTGDTGNTIYF.

The rearrangement uses TRBV14 and TRBJ1-6; no reliable D call. Trimming pared 2 bases from V and 7 bases from J, leaving 9 bases between. The CDR3 loop spans 14 amino acids. The germline CDR1 and CDR2 sequences are SGHDN and FVKESK. The CDR3 loop is CASSQNAWNSPLHF. The CDR3, as DNA: TGTGCCAGCAGCCAAAACGCGTGGAATTCACCCCTCCACTTT.

V is TRBV11-2 and J is TRBJ1-2; 9 bases map to TRBD1. This CDR3 comprises 17 residues. Germline lookup yields CDR1 SGHAT and CDR2 FQNNGV. J gave up 1 base and V 4 bases, and 10 bases lay outside the gene matches. CDR3 sequence: CASSSGQGRRDNYGYTF. In DNA form, the CDR3 reads TGTGCCAGCAGCTCGGGACAGGGAAGGAGGGATAACTATGGCTACACCTTC.

The chain couples TRBV4-1 to TRBJ2-3; TRBD1 aligns across 9 bases. Trimming removed 1 base from V and 3 bases from J; junction bases left unmatched: 8. Germline values: CDR1 MGHRA, CDR2 YSYEKL. There are 17 residues in the CDR3. The CDR3 DNA is TGCGCCAGCAGCCAAGTTGGCCCGGGACAGGGAACAGATACGCAGTATTTT. Its translation is CASSQVGPGQGTDTQYF.